Listed here are 11 T cell receptor beta chains from one sample, sequenced in a study of cytomegalovirus exposure and HLA in healthy donors. The study ran its PCR with 60 Vbeta and 13 Jbeta primers. The method was immunoSEQ multiplex PCR; TCRdb's version includes in-frame clones alone and lacks a portion of them. The specimen's table records 80,000 or so clones. The sample was PBMCs. The receptor set was obtained from a middle-aged man in good health and CMV-seropositive.

The chain couples TRBV18 to TRBJ1-4, with a possible D match to TRBD1 (6 bases). V lost 6 bases and J 7 bases, leaving 15 bases between the germline ends. CDR3 size: 14 residues. Germline loops: CDR1 KGHSH, CDR2 LQKENI. The CDR3 spells CASSADSSGEKLFF. As DNA, the CDR3 is TGTGCCAGCTCCGCGGACAGTTCAGGTGAAAAACTGTTTTTT.

The gene calls are TRBV7-9 and TRBJ2-7; TRBD2 might be the D (6 bases). This CDR3 has 15 residues. Germline assignment: CDR1 SEHNR and CDR2 FQNEAQ (reference sequence). Between the trimmed V and J ends, which lost 1 base and 3 bases, there was a span of 13 bases. DNA of the CDR3: TGTGCCAGCAGCTTAGTGGGGGTGGGGGGCTACGAGCAGTACTTC. Translated, it gives CASSLVGVGGYEQYF.

The chain couples TRBV5-1 to TRBJ2-7, with 9 nucleotides matching TRBD1. The CDR3 sequence is 17 residues long. With V trimmed by 6 bases and J by 2 bases, 15 bases remained unmatched. The V gene's germline CDR1 is SGHRS and CDR2 YFSETQ. The CDR3 here is CASNGRWDRVTPYEQYV. The CDR3 DNA reads TGCGCCAGCAACGGAAGGTGGGACAGGGTGACACCCTACGAGCAGTACGTC.

The CDR3 region has the DNA TGTGCCAGCAGCTTGGGGGGAGTGGGCAATCAGCCCCAGCATTTT. Translated, it gives CASSLGGVGNQPQHF. The genes are TRBV5-6 and TRBJ1-5; D uncertain. This CDR3 region has 15 residues. V lost 0 bases and J 2 bases, leaving 9 bases between the germline ends. CDR1 SGHDT and CDR2 YYEEEE come from the germline V gene.

The rearrangement joins TRBV19 to TRBJ2-1; the D gene is possibly TRBD1 (6 bases). This CDR3 is 12 amino acids long. Per germline, CDR1 LNHDA and CDR2 SQIVND (reference sequence). V lost 4 bases and J lost 9, with 10 bases in between. Here the CDR3 reads CASSTETGEQFF. The CDR3, as DNA: TGTGCCAGTAGTACGGAGACAGGTGAGCAGTTCTTC.

The V and J genes are TRBV9 and TRBJ2-2, with D maybe TRBD2 (6 bases). The CDR3 runs to 16 residues. Germline V lookup: CDR1 SGDLS, CDR2 YYNGEE. V lost 3 bases and J lost 0, with 12 bases in between. The chain's CDR3 is CASSAQTSTNTGELFF. The CDR3 DNA is TGTGCCAGCAGCGCCCAAACTAGCACGAACACCGGGGAGCTGTTTTTT.

The genes are TRBV5-1 and TRBJ1-2; D possibly corresponds to TRBD1 (6 bases). V gave up 8 bases and J gave up 6 bases, with 17 bases separating them. The germline gives CDR1 SGHRS, CDR2 YFSETQ. The CDR3 has 13 residues. For the CDR3, the DNA is TGCGCCAGTACAGCCGGTTACAGGGATGGCTACACCTTC. It codes for CASTAGYRDGYTF.

The rearrangement joins TRBV18 to TRBJ2-1, with D perhaps TRBD2 (6 bases). The germline gives CDR1 KGHSH, CDR2 LQKENI. V lost 3 bases and J lost 8, with 11 bases in between. The CDR3 spans 13 residues. The CDR3 DNA reads TGTGCCAGCTCACCTGGGGGGAGCGATGAGCAGTTCTTC. Amino acid sequence: CASSPGGSDEQFF.

The J gene is TRBJ1-5, the V gene TRBV2, with D perhaps matching TRBD1 (6 bases). Germline V gives CDR1 SNHLY, CDR2 FYNNEI. Trimming cost V 5 bases and J 2 bases, with 10 bases left between them. The CDR3 is made up of 14 amino acids. In DNA, the CDR3 is TGTGCCAGCAGTTCAGGGGTGGGCAATCAGCCCCAGCATTTT. Translated: CASSSGVGNQPQHF. Full variable domain (outside the CDR3, taken from reference TRBV2 and TRBJ1-5): EPEVTQTPSHQVTQMGQEVILRCVPISNHLYFYWYRQILGQKVEFLVSFYNNEISEKSEIFDDQFSVERPDGSNFTLKIRSTKLEDSAMYFCASSSGVGNQPQHFGDGTRLSIL.

The chain employs TRBV7-2 and TRBJ1-2; TRBD1 is a possible D gene (6 bases). CDR1 and CDR2 from the germline V gene are SGHTA and FQGNSA. This CDR3 contains 15 residues. V lost 4 bases to trimming and J lost 4 bases, with 16 bases between them. The CDR3 is CASSSSSGQSYGYTF. Written as DNA, the CDR3 is TGTGCCAGCAGCTCCTCAAGCGGACAGTCCTATGGCTACACCTTC.

The genes are TRBV19 and TRBJ1-1, with TRBD1 matching over 9 bases. Germline V CDR1 and CDR2: LNHDA, SQIVND (reference sequence). This CDR3 spans 17 amino acids. V gave up 5 bases and J gave up 0 bases; unmatched junction bases: 10. DNA for the CDR3: TGTGCCAGTAGTGCTGGACAGGGGTTCCAAATGAACACTGAAGCTTTCTTT. Translation: CASSAGQGFQMNTEAFF. The full variable domain, with the rest looked up from reference TRBV19 and TRBJ1-1, is DGGITQSPKYLFRKEGQNVTLSCEQNLNHDAMYWYRQDPGQGLRLIYYSQIVNDFQKGDIAEGYSVSREKKESFPLTVTSAQKNPTAFYLCASSAGQGFQMNTEAFFGQGTRLTVV.